This entry is about one T cell receptor (beta chain). Its antigen is currently unknown. TCRdb's table, derived via immunoSEQ multiplex PCR, lists solely in-frame clones and lacks some. The table shows some 250,000 clones, with around 91% occurring only once. The entry originates in a study of cytomegalovirus exposure and HLA in healthy donors. Across the study: The same platform was used for the 120 validation repertoires and the 500 to 700 first-cohort repertoires, a later analysis reported.

Findings and caveats of the study: Most sequenced TCRs were rare (though some public TCRs occurred in many donors). The study labeled 180 or so TCR beta chains cytomegalovirus-associated.

Germline V CDR1 and CDR2: MNHNS, SASEGT. The CDR3 extends over 15 amino acids. V gave up 7 bases and J gave up 3 bases, with 18 bases separating them. This chain connects TRBV6-1 to TRBJ1-1; perhaps TRBD1 as D (5 bases). This TCR came from a young woman in good health and CMV-seronegative. Material: PBMCs. The DNA of the CDR3 is TGTGCCAGCACCCTTCAGGCAGGGTGGGACACTGAAGCTTTCTTT. Protein product: CASTLQAGWDTEAFF.